Following are 19 T cell receptor beta chains from one sample sequenced in a study of beta chain features in type 1 diabetes. The investigators reverse transcribed all of the isolated RNA, so they sequenced expressed TCRB transcripts. Clones were read by immunoSEQ multiplex PCR, and TCRdb kept only the in-frame ones, dropping some. Among around 430,000 clones listed, approximately 28% were seen once. Sequenced: naive CD4+ T cells from blood. These receptors came from a young man in good health.

The J gene is TRBJ1-1, the V gene TRBV7-8, with 9 nucleotides matching TRBD1. Germline values: CDR1 SGHVS, CDR2 FQNEAQ. The junction had 4 bases not matched to a gene; V was cut back by 1 base and J by 10 bases. The length of the CDR3 is 13 residues. Written as DNA, the CDR3 is TGTGCCAGCAGCTTAGACAGGGGGCGCGGAGCTTTCTTT. This encodes CASSLDRGRGAFF.

This clone was detected a few times. V gene TRBV29-1 combines with J gene TRBJ2-1, with TRBD2 matching over 9 bases. The CDR3 is made up of 14 amino acids. CDR1 and CDR2 from the germline V gene are SQVTM and ANQGSEA. Trimming took 3 bases from V and 7 from J; bases not matched to a gene: 7. The CDR3 loop is CSVDAGGPRNEQFF. Here the CDR3 DNA reads TGCAGCGTTGACGCGGGAGGGCCGAGGAATGAGCAGTTCTTC.

This chain uses TRBV5-1 with TRBJ2-2, with 7 bases fitting TRBD1. Per germline, CDR1 SGHRS and CDR2 YFSETQ. V trimming: 3 bases; J trimming: 2 bases; junction bases outside the gene matches: 4. CDR3 length equals 15 residues. CDR3 coding DNA: TGCGCCAGCAGCTCCTCAGGGGGAAACACCGGGGAGCTGTTTTTT. Translating gives CASSSSGGNTGELFF. Together with reference TRBV5-1 and TRBJ2-2, the CDR3 gives the full variable domain: KAGVTQTPRYLIKTRGQQVTLSCSPISGHRSVSWYQQTPGQGLQFLFEYFSETQRNKGNFPGRFSGRQFSNSRSEMNVSTLELGDSALYLCASSSSGGNTGELFFGEGSRLTVL.

The rearrangement links TRBV29-1 to TRBJ1-4, with TRBD1 as a possible D gene (5 bases). Germline CDR1 and CDR2: SQVTM and ANQGSEA. The CDR3 has 13 residues. V was clipped by 7 bases and J by 1 base, with 10 bases between them. The CDR3 DNA sequence: TGCAGCGCTAGGAGGGGAACTAATGAAAAACTGTTTTTT. Protein sequence: CSARRGTNEKLFF.

This chain connects TRBV7-2 to TRBJ2-3, with no clear D. Germline V lookup: CDR1 SGHTA, CDR2 FQGNSA. Trimming took 6 bases from V and 6 from J, leaving 10 bases between them. This CDR3 comprises 12 residues. This CDR3 is CASRGPGDTQYF. The CDR3 nucleotides are TGTGCCAGCAGAGGACCCGGGGATACGCAGTATTTT.

This clone was detected a few times. This chain links TRBV7-9 with TRBJ1-1; D is uncertain. The CDR3 runs 13 residues. The V end was cut by 7 bases, the J end by 0 bases, with 9 bases between. Germline-derived CDR1 and CDR2 are SEHNR and FQNEAQ (reference sequence). CDR3 DNA: TGTGCCAGCACCCCGCGAATGAACACTGAAGCTTTCTTT. Translating it yields CASTPRMNTEAFF.

The chain carries TRBV25-1 and TRBJ2-7; D uncertain. The V end lost 0 bases, the J end lost 4 bases, and 13 bases lay between the germline ends. The CDR3 totals 15 residues. Looked up from germline, CDR1 is MGHDK and CDR2 is SYGVNS. CDR3: CASSEYGRQPYEQYF. Written as DNA, the CDR3 is TGTGCCAGCAGTGAATACGGCAGGCAGCCGTACGAGCAGTACTTC.

A few counts support this clone. V usage is TRBV11-2 and J usage is TRBJ2-1, with unresolved D. Per the germline V gene, CDR1 is SGHAT and CDR2 is FQNNGV. The CDR3 totals 13 residues. V was shortened by 0 bases and J by 5 bases, with 5 bases between the two germline ends. CDR3: CASSLDMDNEQFF. DNA for the CDR3: TGTGCCAGCAGCTTAGATATGGACAATGAGCAGTTCTTC.

The table lists this clone with a few counts. V and J are TRBV20-1 and TRBJ2-3; a weak D match, TRBD2 (5 bases). This CDR3 has 11 residues. Germline assignment: CDR1 DFQATT and CDR2 SNEGSKA (reference sequence). V lost 6 bases and J lost 6, with 10 bases in between. The CDR3 coding sequence is TGCAGTGCCTGGAGGTTGGATACGCAGTATTTT. Translation: CSAWRLDTQYF.

The rearrangement links TRBV2 to TRBJ2-2; maybe TRBD1 (6 bases). The CDR3 spans 16 residues. Germline V lookup: CDR1 SNHLY, CDR2 FYNNEI. V was pared by 5 bases and J by 2 bases, with 15 bases between. CDR3 protein: CASSTIDRPNTGELFF. For the CDR3, the DNA is TGTGCCAGCAGTACGATCGACAGGCCCAACACCGGGGAGCTGTTTTTT.

This clone was seen more than once but under ten times. The chain couples TRBV6-1 to TRBJ2-5; 7 bases agree with TRBD1. CDR1 is MNHNS and CDR2 is SASEGT in the germline V gene. The length of the CDR3 is 14 residues. The ends lost 7 bases at V and 1 base at J; junction bases unmatched: 6. The CDR3 sequence is CASILDRAQETQYF. The CDR3 DNA is TGTGCCAGCATTCTTGACAGGGCCCAAGAGACCCAGTACTTC.

This clone was seen only a few times. The chain uses TRBV28 and TRBJ2-1, with 9 bases matching TRBD1. The germline CDR1 and CDR2 sequences are MDHEN and SYDVKM. CDR3 length equals 14 residues. V shed 6 bases and J 6 bases; nucleotides not matched to a gene: 6. The CDR3 DNA sequence: TGTGCCAGCAGCTGGGACAGGGTCGGCAATGAGCAGTTCTTC. This codes for CASSWDRVGNEQFF.

The V gene is TRBV30, the J gene TRBJ1-1, with TRBD1 as a possible D gene (5 bases). Trimming removed 8 bases at V and 4 bases at J, with 20 bases between. CDR1 GTSNPN and CDR2 SVGIG come from the germline V gene (reference sequence). CDR3 length equals 14 residues. CDR3 in amino acids: CAGDWGESRTEAFF. CDR3 coding DNA: TGTGCCGGGGACTGGGGCGAGTCACGCACTGAAGCTTTCTTT.

This clone appeared a few times. This sequence joins TRBV14 and TRBJ2-2; D ambiguous. This CDR3 contains 15 residues. Germline CDR1 SGHDN, CDR2 FVKESK. Trimming left V 1 base short and J 0 bases short, with 6 bases between. CDR3 protein: CASSQGAANTGELFF. CDR3 nucleotide sequence: TGTGCCAGCAGCCAAGGGGCAGCGAACACCGGGGAGCTGTTTTTT.

This clone was counted a single time. The rearrangement joins TRBV25-1 to TRBJ2-5, with unresolved D. The V end lost 3 bases, the J end lost 3 bases, and 11 bases lay between the germline ends. Germline-derived CDR1 and CDR2 are MGHDK and SYGVNS. There are 14 residues in the CDR3. DNA of the CDR3: TGTGCCAGCAGTGAGGGCAGTAGGAAAGAGACCCAGTACTTC. Residues: CASSEGSRKETQYF.

In this sample, this clone turned up once. The V gene is TRBV7-6, the J gene TRBJ2-7; TRBD1 matches at 8 bases. The J segment lost 6 bases and the V segment lost 1 base, leaving 5 bases of the junction unmatched. There are 14 residues in the CDR3. Germline CDR1 reads SGHVS; CDR2 reads FNYEAQ. CDR3 region: CASSLGQGPSEQYF. CDR3 sequence (DNA): TGTGCCAGCAGCTTAGGACAGGGGCCAAGCGAGCAGTACTTC.

This clone was seen a handful of times. V is TRBV14 and J is TRBJ2-2; a weak D match, TRBD1 (5 bases). With 2 bases removed from V and 4 bases from J, the gap between germline ends came to 11 bases. The CDR3 extends over 15 amino acids. Germline loops: CDR1 SGHDN, CDR2 FVKESK. CDR3: CASSQSQGGTGELFF. CDR3 coding DNA: TGTGCCAGCAGCCAAAGCCAGGGCGGCACCGGGGAGCTGTTTTTT.

The chain recombines TRBV25-1 with TRBJ1-5; TRBD1 is a possible D gene (6 bases). This CDR3 has 14 residues. V was trimmed by 4 bases and J by 5 bases, leaving 12 bases between them. CDR1 is MGHDK, CDR2 SYGVNS, per germline. Here the CDR3 reads CASSGVGGDQPQHF. The CDR3 region has the DNA TGTGCCAGCAGTGGGGTAGGGGGAGATCAGCCCCAGCATTTT.

The chain has TRBV7-2 and TRBJ2-7, with 7 bases fitting TRBD2. Germline CDR1 is SGHTA and CDR2 is FQGNSA. V gave up 2 bases and J gave up 5 bases; unmatched junction bases: 6. This CDR3 spans 14 amino acids. This CDR3 reads CASSLSGLVHEQYF. For the CDR3, the DNA is TGTGCCAGCAGCTTAAGCGGACTAGTCCACGAGCAGTACTTC.